The 22 T cell receptor beta chains given below trace back to one sample, sequenced in a study of T-cell reconstitution after alpha-beta-depleted transplantation in children. For TCRbeta, the library was prepared with unique molecular identifiers. TCRdb reprocessed the PCR reads with MiXCR, giving one entry per CDR3 protein. The sample has around 380,000 distinct CDR3 sequences; around 9.9% are singletons. Sample: PBMCs from the stem cell graft donor, taken from the stem cell graft. The receptors stem from a human donor who donated a stem cell graft to a child with acute myeloid leukemia.

The chain carries TRBV29-1 and TRBJ2-7, with D maybe TRBD1 (6 bases). This CDR3 spans 14 amino acids. Trimming shortened V by 3 bases and J by 3 bases, and 15 bases separated the two germline ends. In germline, CDR1 is SQVTM, CDR2 ANQGSEA. CDR3 amino acids: CSVDDSGHYYEQYV. The CDR3 nucleotides read TGCAGCGTTGATGATTCGGGACACTACTACGAGCAGTACGTC.

This clonotype showed up just a few times. This sequence joins TRBV6-2 or TRBV6-3 and TRBJ2-1; D is unresolved. Germline values: CDR1 MNHEY, CDR2 SVGEGT. This CDR3 comprises 13 residues. V lost 2 bases to trimming and J lost 5 bases, with 7 bases between them. As DNA, the CDR3 is TGTGCCAGCAGTTACAGCCTGGACAATGAGCAGTTCTTC. This gives the protein CASSYSLDNEQFF.

This clonotype was found a few times. The V and J genes are TRBV6-2 or TRBV6-3 and TRBJ2-1, with 12 bases aligning to TRBD2. The CDR3 extends over 15 amino acids. J was trimmed by 7 bases and V by 5 bases; bases with no gene match: 6. Germline CDR1 MNHEY, CDR2 SVGEGT. This chain's CDR3 is CASSKSGTSGNEQFF. The CDR3 region has the DNA TGTGCCAGCAGTAAGTCCGGGACTAGCGGGAATGAGCAGTTCTTC.

This clonotype turned up a few times. The rearrangement uses TRBV7-3 and TRBJ1-5; D unresolved. The germline CDR1 and CDR2 sequences are SGHTA and FQGTGA. V was trimmed by 0 bases and J by 5 bases, leaving 5 bases between them. The CDR3 totals 13 residues. The CDR3 nucleotides read TGTGCCAGCAGCTTAACGATGGATCAGCCCCAGCATTTT. This encodes CASSLTMDQPQHF.

This clonotype occurred a few times. This chain uses TRBV4-1 with TRBJ2-2; D is possibly TRBD1 (6 bases). CDR1 and CDR2 from the germline V gene are MGHRA and YSYEKL. Trimming pared 5 bases from V and 8 bases from J, leaving 9 bases between. This CDR3 spans 12 amino acids. CDR3 region: CASSGQSGELFF. Here the CDR3 DNA reads TGCGCCAGCAGCGGACAGTCTGGGGAGCTGTTTTTT.

This clonotype has just a few counts. The rearrangement uses TRBV6-5 and TRBJ1-1; D gene uncertain. Germline CDR1 and CDR2: MNHEY and SVGAGI. Deletions cut 4 bases from V and 0 bases from J, with 9 bases between. The CDR3 has 14 residues. The CDR3 loop reads CASSSQALNTEAFF. In nucleotides, the CDR3 is TGTGCCAGCAGTTCCCAAGCCTTGAACACTGAAGCTTTCTTT.

CDR3 loop: CSASGQRQETQYF. The CDR3 DNA reads TGCAGTGCCAGTGGGCAGCGCCAAGAGACCCAGTACTTC. The gene calls are TRBV20-1 and TRBJ2-5, with unresolved D. The CDR3 runs to 13 residues. Germline values: CDR1 DFQATT, CDR2 SNEGSKA (reference sequence). V lost 6 bases and J lost 1, with 12 bases in between.

The rearrangement joins TRBV7-8 to TRBJ2-1; 10 positions agree with TRBD2. From germline, CDR1 is SGHVS and CDR2 FQNEAQ. This CDR3 comprises 15 residues. J lost 4 bases, V lost 5 bases, and 5 bases had no gene match. The CDR3 reads CASSLERGGYNEQFF. Here the CDR3 DNA reads TGTGCCAGCAGCCTCGAGCGGGGGGGATACAATGAGCAGTTCTTC.

The chain carries TRBV3-1 and TRBJ2-2; D gene unclear. Germline CDR1 and CDR2: LGHDT and YNNKEL (reference sequence). The CDR3 has 15 amino acids. Between the trimmed V and J ends, which lost 2 bases and 2 bases, there was a span of 9 bases. The CDR3 sequence: CASSQYGFNTGELFF. The CDR3 region has the DNA TGTGCCAGCAGCCAATATGGTTTTAACACCGGGGAGCTGTTTTTT.

The V and J genes are TRBV5-5 and TRBJ2-1; perhaps TRBD1 as D (5 bases). The germline V gene encodes CDR1 SGHKS and CDR2 YYEKEE (reference sequence). The ends were cut back, 1 base at V and 9 bases at J, with 17 bases in the middle. This CDR3 has 15 amino acids. For the CDR3, the DNA is TGTGCCAGCAGCTTGCAGGGCCCCCAATGGATTGAGCAGTTCTTC. Protein: CASSLQGPQWIEQFF.

On this clonotype itself: The junction departs from the called germline gene at one end, perhaps through a read error. This chain connects TRBV19 to TRBJ2-3; 7 positions match TRBD2. The CDR3 has 14 residues. Germline assignment: CDR1 LNHDA and CDR2 SQIVND (reference sequence). Here the CDR3 reads CASSMPGGTDTQYF. The CDR3 DNA follows: TGTGCCAGTAGTATGCCCGGGGGGACGGATACGCAGTATTTC.

In this sample, this clonotype turned up a few times. The chain is built from TRBV5-1 and TRBJ2-5; D is possibly TRBD2 (6 bases). Trimming pared 4 bases from V and 3 bases from J, leaving 10 bases between. Germline V gene data show CDR1 as SGHRS and CDR2 as YFSETQ. The CDR3 has 13 amino acids. The DNA for the CDR3 is TGCGCCAGCAGCAGGACTATCGAAGAGACCCAGTACTTC. This codes for CASSRTIEETQYF. The complete variable domain, with remaining parts taken from reference TRBV5-1 and TRBJ2-5, reads KAGVTQTPRYLIKTRGQQVTLSCSPISGHRSVSWYQQTPGQGLQFLFEYFSETQRNKGNFPGRFSGRQFSNSRSEMNVSTLELGDSALYLCASSRTIEETQYFGPGTRLLVL.

Only a few counts were recorded for this clonotype. V is TRBV6-2 or TRBV6-3 and J is TRBJ2-2, with D unclear. V lost 0 bases to trimming and J lost 1 base, with 12 bases between them. The length of the CDR3 is 17 residues. Germline lookup yields CDR1 MNHEY and CDR2 SVGEGT. CDR3 sequence reads: CASSYSSWSGNTGELFF. The CDR3 bases are TGTGCCAGCAGTTACTCGTCTTGGTCGGGGAACACCGGGGAGCTGTTTTTT.

J is TRBJ2-1 and V is TRBV6-2 or TRBV6-3, with 8 bases matching TRBD2. The CDR3 runs 17 residues. V lost 1 base and J lost 0; bases outside the gene matches: 5. Germline CDR1 MNHEY, CDR2 SVGEGT. CDR3 coding DNA: TGTGCCAGCAGTTACTATGGAGCGGGAGTCTCCTACAATGAGCAGTTCTTC. Translated: CASSYYGAGVSYNEQFF.

The chain employs TRBV6-1 and TRBJ2-3; D is perhaps TRBD1 or TRBD2 (6 bases each). The CDR3 is 13 amino acids. V dropped 5 bases and J dropped 8 bases, with 14 bases sitting between them. CDR1 is MNHNS, CDR2 SASEGT, per germline. CDR3 protein: CASSQIRGGTQYF. CDR3 DNA sequence: TGTGCCAGCAGTCAAATCAGGGGAGGTACGCAGTATTTT.

This chain connects TRBV20-1 to TRBJ2-2, with D possibly matching TRBD1 (6 bases). The V gene lost 6 bases and the J gene lost 1 base, with 12 bases spanning the gap. Germline CDR1 DFQATT, CDR2 SNEGSKA (reference sequence). This CDR3 is 14 amino acids long. The CDR3 sequence is CSAGDMMNTGELFF. The CDR3 nucleotides read TGCAGTGCAGGGGACATGATGAACACCGGGGAGCTGTTTTTT.

The genes are TRBV29-1 and TRBJ1-3; 10 bases are shared with TRBD1. Germline trimming cut 0 bases from V and 4 bases from J; bases unmatched to any gene: 3. Germline-derived CDR1 and CDR2 are SQVTM and ANQGSEA. The CDR3 consists of 15 residues. The CDR3 spells CSVEEGQGRGNTIYF. The CDR3 bases are TGCAGCGTTGAAGAGGGACAGGGGAGGGGAAACACCATATATTTT.

V is TRBV7-9 and J is TRBJ2-1; 9 bases are shared with TRBD1. V lost 3 bases to trimming and J lost 6 bases; unmatched junction nucleotides: 12. Germline V gene lookup returns CDR1 SEHNR and CDR2 FQNEAQ (reference sequence). CDR3 length: 17 amino acids. CDR3 loop: CASSFDWTGELRNEQFF. Here the CDR3 DNA reads TGTGCCAGCAGCTTTGACTGGACAGGGGAGCTCCGCAATGAGCAGTTCTTC.

In DNA form, the CDR3 reads TGTGCCAGCATTTTTCGGGGCTGGGGCCCCTACAATGAGCAGTTCTTC. Translating it yields CASIFRGWGPYNEQFF. The chain joins TRBV6-5 to TRBJ2-1, with D perhaps TRBD1 or TRBD2 (5 bases each). CDR3 length: 16 residues. Trimming stripped 7 bases from V and 2 bases from J, with 18 bases between. In germline, CDR1 is MNHEY, CDR2 SVGAGI.

The table lists this clonotype with a few counts. The J gene is TRBJ2-5, the V gene TRBV25-1, with a tentative D call TRBD1 (5 bases). The length of the CDR3 is 13 residues. Trimming pared 3 bases from V and 5 bases from J, leaving 10 bases between. The V gene's germline CDR1 is MGHDK and CDR2 SYGVNS. CDR3 nucleotide sequence: TGTGCCAGCAGTGAGATAAAGGGGGAGACCCAGTACTTC. Translation gives CASSEIKGETQYF.

Only a few counts were recorded for this clonotype. The DNA of the CDR3 is TGCAGTGCAACCTCTAGGACGCGAGGCACGCAGTATTTT. This sequence encodes CSATSRTRGTQYF. The chain combines TRBV20-1 with TRBJ2-3; no reliable D call. V was trimmed by 6 bases and J by 9 bases, leaving 19 bases between them. The CDR3 sequence is 13 residues long. The germline V gene encodes CDR1 DFQATT and CDR2 SNEGSKA (reference sequence).

CDR3 DNA: TGTGCCAGCAGCTTTTCCTCCGGGACAGGGACAGGGGTAAGCCCCGCGGATACGCAGTATTTT. Translation gives CASSFSSGTGTGVSPADTQYF. The V gene is TRBV11-1, the J gene TRBJ2-3, with 10 positions matching TRBD1. V was clipped by 3 bases and J by 6 bases; unmatched bases: 24. The CDR3 has 21 residues. Per the germline V gene, CDR1 is SGHAT and CDR2 is FQDESV (reference sequence).